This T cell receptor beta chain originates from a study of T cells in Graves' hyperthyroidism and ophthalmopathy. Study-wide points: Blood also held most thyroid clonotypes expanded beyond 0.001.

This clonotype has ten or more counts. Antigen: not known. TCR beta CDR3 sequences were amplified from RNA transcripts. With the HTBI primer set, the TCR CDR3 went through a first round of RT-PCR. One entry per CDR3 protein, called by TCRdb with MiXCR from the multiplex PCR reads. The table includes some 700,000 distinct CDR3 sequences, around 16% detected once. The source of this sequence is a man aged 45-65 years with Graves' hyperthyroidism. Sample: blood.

CDR3 bases: TGTGCCAGCAGTGAAAGCCGAACAGGGGGCACTGGCTACACCTTC. This translates into CASSESRTGGTGYTF. J is TRBJ1-2 and V is TRBV2; TRBD1 matches at 9 bases. The V segment lost 2 bases and the J segment 7 bases; nucleotides outside the gene matches: 8. The CDR3 covers 15 residues. The germline gives CDR1 SNHLY, CDR2 FYNNEI.